The 10 T cell receptor beta chains below come from one sample, sequenced in a study of cytomegalovirus exposure and HLA in healthy donors. Vbeta (60) and Jbeta (13) primers were used in the PCR. Clones were read by immunoSEQ multiplex PCR, and TCRdb kept only the in-frame ones, dropping some. The table lists tens of thousands of clones, approximately 76% of them singletons, with 5.4% in the top ten. The material sequenced was PBMCs. These receptor sequences come from a man aged 45 to 65 in good health and CMV-seronegative.

This clone appeared a few times. In DNA, the CDR3 is TGTGCCAGCAGTTATCGGACAGGACAAGAGACCCAGTACTTC. Residues: CASSYRTGQETQYF. V is TRBV6-5 and J is TRBJ2-5, with 7 nucleotides matching TRBD1. J lost 2 bases, V lost 3 bases, and 3 bases had no gene match. The CDR3 loop spans 14 amino acids. Germline loops: CDR1 MNHEY, CDR2 SVGAGI.

The V call is TRBV5-6, the J call TRBJ2-1; TRBD2 matches at 8 bases. With 4 bases clipped from V and 2 bases from J, the junction kept 5 bases outside the gene matches. CDR1 and CDR2 (germline): SGHDT, YYEEEE. The CDR3 consists of 15 residues. The CDR3 region is CASSPTSGPYNEQFF. In DNA, the CDR3 is TGTGCCAGCAGCCCTACTAGCGGTCCCTACAATGAGCAGTTCTTC.

V and J are TRBV4-1 and TRBJ1-2; 8 bases match TRBD1. The trim removed 0 bases at V and 4 bases at J, leaving 7 bases unmatched. The CDR3 spans 16 residues. Germline CDR1 and CDR2: MGHRA and YSYEKL. The CDR3 nucleotides read TGCGCCAGCAGCCAAGAACAGGGGGTGAGCGGCTATGGCTACACCTTC. This encodes CASSQEQGVSGYGYTF.

This chain's CDR3 is CASSLAPSIQETQYF. The CDR3 DNA reads as TGTGCCAGCAGCTTAGCGCCAAGCATACAAGAGACCCAGTACTTC. This chain links TRBV7-6 with TRBJ2-5; unclear D gene. Trimming pared 0 bases from V and 2 bases from J, leaving 10 bases between. The germline V gene encodes CDR1 SGHVS and CDR2 FNYEAQ. This CDR3 has 15 residues.

Comments on this clone: Relative to the germline gene, one junction end is altered; a read error may explain this. The gene calls are TRBV7-9 and TRBJ1-5; D ambiguous. The CDR3 has 13 residues. CDR1 is SEHNR, CDR2 FQNEAQ, per germline (reference sequence). CDR3 bases: TGTTCCAGCAGCATCCGTGAGGGCCAGCCCCAGCATTTT. Residues: CSSSIREGQPQHF.

V and J are TRBV5-1 and TRBJ2-2, with D tentatively TRBD1 (6 bases). There are 15 residues in the CDR3. Germline V gives CDR1 SGHRS, CDR2 YFSETQ. Trimming left V 4 bases short and J 3 bases short, with 13 bases between. As DNA, the CDR3 is TGCGCCAGCAGCACACAGGGACGACACACCGGGGAGCTGTTTTTT. It specifies CASSTQGRHTGELFF.

This chain joins TRBV6-6 and TRBJ2-7; 8 nucleotides agree with TRBD1. Germline CDR1 is MNHNY and CDR2 is SVGAGI (reference sequence). The CDR3 length is 13 residues. V was clipped by 5 bases and J by 5 bases; unmatched bases: 5. The CDR3 DNA reads as TGTGCCAGCAGTGCAGGGGGCAGGAACGAGCAGTACTTC. Protein product: CASSAGGRNEQYF.

The gene calls are TRBV9 and TRBJ1-5; 7 bases match TRBD1. The CDR3 runs to 15 residues. After removal of 3 bases from V and 0 bases from J, the junction contained 3 bases not matched to a gene. In germline, CDR1 is SGDLS, CDR2 YYNGEE. The CDR3 DNA reads as TGTGCCAGCAGCGCGACAGGGAGTAGCAATCAGCCCCAGCATTTT. It specifies CASSATGSSNQPQHF.

This clone appeared a few times. The genes are TRBV6-5 and TRBJ2-7, with a tentative D call TRBD2 (6 bases). V lost 6 bases and J lost 0, with 12 bases in between. From germline, CDR1 is MNHEY and CDR2 SVGAGI. CDR3 length: 14 amino acids. The chain's CDR3 is CASSPSTSSYEQYF. CDR3 nucleotide sequence: TGTGCCAGCAGCCCATCGACTAGCTCCTACGAGCAGTACTTC.

The chain recombines TRBV10-1 with TRBJ1-1; TRBD1 aligns across 9 bases. The CDR3 spans 16 residues. Germline V gene data show CDR1 as WNHNN and CDR2 as SYGVQD (reference sequence). The J segment lost 0 bases and the V segment lost 7 bases, leaving 9 bases of the junction unmatched. The DNA for the CDR3 is TGCGCCAGCATGACCGGACAGGGGAATATGAACACTGAAGCTTTCTTT. Translating gives CASMTGQGNMNTEAFF.